The 32 T cell receptor beta chains in this list originate from one sample, sequenced in a study of chemoradiotherapy in HPV16-positive cancers. Method: immunoSEQ multiplex PCR; TCRdb's copy keeps in-frame clones and lacks some. The data contain 20,000 to 25,000 clones, roughly 90% of them singletons. The starting material was blood, obtained from a patient who underwent chemoradiotherapy. All receptors derive from a human donor with HPV-associated anogenital cancer.

This chain joins TRBV30 and TRBJ2-1, with D uncertain. With 5 bases removed from V and 5 bases from J, the gap between germline ends came to 13 bases. CDR1 is GTSNPN and CDR2 is SVGIG in the germline V gene (reference sequence). This CDR3 region has 13 residues. The CDR3, as DNA: TGTGCCTGGGGAGACACGTTAAACAATGAGCAGTTCTTC. This gives the protein CAWGDTLNNEQFF.

V is TRBV19 and J is TRBJ1-2; D is possibly TRBD1 (6 bases). Germline values: CDR1 LNHDA, CDR2 SQIVND (reference sequence). The CDR3 has 16 residues. V lost 7 bases to trimming and J lost 4 bases, with 22 bases between them. CDR3 sequence (DNA): TGTGCCAGTACCAGGGGCCCTAGGACAAGGGCCTATGGCTACACCTTC. Translation: CASTRGPRTRAYGYTF.

The chain has TRBV27 and TRBJ1-5; D is perhaps TRBD1 (5 bases). The CDR3 is 16 amino acids. Trimming pared 2 bases from V and 1 base from J, leaving 12 bases between. The germline CDR1 and CDR2 sequences are MNHEY and SMNVEV (reference sequence). CDR3 DNA: TGTGCCAGCAGTTTAGGAGGGACGGGGAGCAATCAGCCCCAGCATTTT. Translation gives CASSLGGTGSNQPQHF.

The chain's CDR3 is CASTPGSRYGYTF. The CDR3 nucleotides read TGTGCCAGTACCCCGGGGTCGCGTTATGGCTACACCTTC. The chain recombines TRBV19 with TRBJ1-2; no clear D. V was pared by 7 bases and J by 5 bases, with 14 bases between. CDR3 length: 13 amino acids. Germline V gene data show CDR1 as LNHDA and CDR2 as SQIVND (reference sequence).

The gene calls are TRBV5-4 and TRBJ2-6; D ambiguous. Trimming cost V 4 bases and J 0 bases, with 8 bases left between them. Germline CDR1 and CDR2: SGHNT and YYREEE (reference sequence). This CDR3 has 15 residues. The CDR3 protein is CASSPFASGANVLTF. The CDR3 bases are TGTGCCAGCAGCCCGTTTGCCTCTGGGGCCAACGTCCTGACTTTC.

V usage is TRBV7-8 and J usage is TRBJ2-7; no clear D. Trimming removed 2 bases at V and 3 bases at J, with 8 bases between. This CDR3 is 13 amino acids long. Germline V gives CDR1 SGHVS, CDR2 FQNEAQ. CDR3 loop: CASSLSGLYEQYF. The CDR3 nucleotides are TGTGCCAGCAGCTTATCGGGCCTCTACGAGCAGTACTTC.

V is TRBV7-2 and J is TRBJ1-1, with D perhaps matching TRBD1 (5 bases). Germline V gene data show CDR1 as SGHTA and CDR2 as FQGNSA. CDR3 size: 13 residues. V was trimmed by 0 bases and J by 10 bases, leaving 12 bases between them. The CDR3 loop reads CASSLALGQGAFF. CDR3 in DNA: TGTGCCAGCAGCTTAGCGTTGGGCCAGGGAGCTTTCTTT.

This chain links TRBV6-1 with TRBJ1-2; D is perhaps TRBD1 (6 bases). CDR1 and CDR2 from the germline V gene are MNHNS and SASEGT. V lost 0 bases to trimming and J lost 5 bases, with 16 bases between them. This CDR3 comprises 16 residues. In nucleotides, the CDR3 is TGTGCCAGCAGTGAAGCTCAGGGGTATGTTTATTATGGCTACACCTTC. It translates to CASSEAQGYVYYGYTF.

The V and J genes are TRBV5-1 and TRBJ1-4; weak D call: TRBD1 (5 bases). Germline V gene sequence: CDR1 SGHRS, CDR2 YFSETQ. Trimming removed 0 bases from V and 5 bases from J, with 11 bases in between. The CDR3 is 15 amino acids. The CDR3 spells CASSLEGTANEKLFF. The CDR3 bases are TGCGCCAGCAGCTTGGAAGGGACGGCAAATGAAAAACTGTTTTTT.

The V gene is TRBV2, the J gene TRBJ1-5, with D possibly matching TRBD1 (5 bases). Trimming cost V 9 bases and J 0 bases, with 21 bases left between them. The CDR3 is made up of 17 amino acids. CDR1 SNHLY and CDR2 FYNNEI come from the germline V gene. For the CDR3, the DNA is TGTGCCAGATCGGATGAACAGGACATGAATAGCAATCAGCCCCAGCATTTT. It specifies CARSDEQDMNSNQPQHF.

The rearrangement links TRBV5-1 to TRBJ2-5, with D perhaps given as TRBD1 or TRBD2 (5 bases each). Trimming removed 1 base at V and 1 base at J, with 11 bases between. Germline CDR1 reads SGHRS; CDR2 reads YFSETQ. This CDR3 has 15 residues. The CDR3 DNA sequence: TGCGCCAGCAGCTTGAGGGACGGTCTCCAAGAGACCCAGTACTTC. Protein sequence: CASSLRDGLQETQYF.

The chain couples TRBV5-1 to TRBJ2-5, with 13 positions matching TRBD2. The CDR3 runs to 15 residues. V was pared by 4 bases and J by 3 bases, with 3 bases of the junction left unmatched. Germline values: CDR1 SGHRS, CDR2 YFSETQ. CDR3 bases: TGCGCCAGCAGCACCGGACTAGCGGGGGAAGAGACCCAGTACTTC. It encodes CASSTGLAGEETQYF. Using reference TRBV5-1 and TRBJ2-5 for the parts outside the CDR3, the full variable domain is KAGVTQTPRYLIKTRGQQVTLSCSPISGHRSVSWYQQTPGQGLQFLFEYFSETQRNKGNFPGRFSGRQFSNSRSEMNVSTLELGDSALYLCASSTGLAGEETQYFGPGTRLLVL.

The chain employs TRBV2 and TRBJ1-4; unclear D gene. Per germline, CDR1 SNHLY and CDR2 FYNNEI. With 5 bases removed from V and 0 bases from J, the gap between germline ends came to 7 bases. The CDR3 is 14 residues long. The chain's CDR3 is CASSREATNEKLFF. The CDR3 nucleotides are TGTGCCAGCAGTCGTGAGGCAACTAATGAAAAACTGTTTTTT.

The V gene is TRBV5-6, the J gene TRBJ1-2; a possible D gene is TRBD1 (6 bases). Germline V gives CDR1 SGHDT, CDR2 YYEEEE. The V end was cut by 4 bases, the J end by 3 bases, with 16 bases between. This CDR3 is 15 amino acids long. CDR3 sequence: CASSHERTADYGYTF. CDR3 nucleotide sequence: TGTGCCAGCAGCCACGAGAGGACAGCAGACTATGGCTACACCTTC.

J is TRBJ2-1 and V is TRBV4-1; 7 nucleotides match TRBD2. The CDR3 is 16 residues long. After removal of 4 bases from V and 4 bases from J, the junction contained 10 bases not matched to a gene. Germline values: CDR1 MGHRA, CDR2 YSYEKL. The DNA for the CDR3 is TGCGCCAGCAGCCCCGTTGGAAGCGGGGCGTACAATGAGCAGTTCTTC. Its translation: CASSPVGSGAYNEQFF.

This clone occurred once. The chain employs TRBV23-1 and TRBJ2-7, with 7 bases lining up with TRBD2. TRBV23-1 has ORF status, its function being uncertain. V gave up 6 bases and J gave up 0 bases; unmatched junction bases: 17. The CDR3 length is 18 residues. In nucleotides, the CDR3 is TGCGCCAGCAGAGACTGGATTTGGGGCGGGGGAAGCTCCTACGAGCAGTACTTC. Translated: CASRDWIWGGGSSYEQYF.

Comment on this clone: The junction departs from the called germline gene at one end, perhaps through a read error. The chain employs TRBV7-6 and TRBJ2-1; 7 bases agree with TRBD1. This CDR3 comprises 12 residues. Germline-derived CDR1 and CDR2 are SGHVS and FNYEAQ. The CDR3 DNA sequence: TGTGCCAGCAGCCCAGACAGGGTAAATATGATCTTC. This gives the protein CASSPDRVNMIF.

The CDR3 DNA follows: TGTGCCAGCAGTGAAGCGCAGAGATATAGCAATCAGCCCCAGCATTTT. This codes for CASSEAQRYSNQPQHF. This sequence joins TRBV6-1 and TRBJ1-5; D uncertain. The CDR3 covers 16 residues. V was clipped by 0 bases and J by 0 bases, with 9 bases between them. Germline V gene sequence: CDR1 MNHNS, CDR2 SASEGT.

CDR3 nucleotides: TGCGCCAGCAGCAGGGACAGGGCTAACAATGAGCAGTTCTTC. It yields the protein CASSRDRANNEQFF. The genes are TRBV5-1 and TRBJ2-1; 9 nucleotides match TRBD1. The CDR3 sequence is 14 residues long. Losses at the gene ends were 4 bases for V and 5 bases for J; bases not matched to a gene: 4. Germline assignment: CDR1 SGHRS and CDR2 YFSETQ.

The J gene is TRBJ2-1, the V gene TRBV5-1; 15 nucleotides line up with TRBD2. The germline CDR1 and CDR2 sequences are SGHRS and YFSETQ. The CDR3 runs 15 residues. The V segment lost 3 bases and the J segment 15 bases; nucleotides outside the gene matches: 10. CDR3 sequence: CASSSRTSGGETPFF. The CDR3 DNA is TGCGCCAGCAGCTCACGGACTAGCGGGGGGGAGACTCCGTTCTTC.

The V call is TRBV7-2, the J call TRBJ1-1, with 7 bases identical to TRBD1. Germline CDR1 SGHTA, CDR2 FQGNSA. After removal of 5 bases from V and 1 base from J, the junction contained 13 bases not matched to a gene. The CDR3 has 17 residues. CDR3 amino acids: CASSGNRGASGNTEAFF. The CDR3 DNA reads as TGTGCCAGCAGCGGTAACAGGGGCGCTTCGGGGAACACTGAAGCTTTCTTT.

The chain couples TRBV30 to TRBJ2-1; the D gene is possibly TRBD2 (6 bases). Germline V gene lookup returns CDR1 GTSNPN and CDR2 SVGIG (reference sequence). The germline V and J ends were trimmed by 1 base and 0 bases, with 10 bases remaining between them. This CDR3 has 15 residues. The CDR3 sequence is CAWSGVTSSYNEQFF. In DNA, the CDR3 is TGTGCCTGGAGTGGGGTGACTAGCTCCTACAATGAGCAGTTCTTC. Using reference TRBV30 and TRBJ2-1 for the parts outside the CDR3, the full variable domain is SQTIHQWPATLVQPVGSPLSLECTVEGTSNPNLYWYRQAAGRGLQLLFYSVGIGQISSEVPQNLSASRPQDRQFILSSKKLLLSDSGFYLCAWSGVTSSYNEQFFGPGTRLTVL.

The table lists this clone with a few counts. The chain is built from TRBV2 and TRBJ2-5; D is uncertain. The CDR3 extends over 16 amino acids. V was shortened by 4 bases and J by 2 bases, with 17 bases between the two germline ends. In germline, CDR1 is SNHLY, CDR2 FYNNEI. CDR3 in amino acids: CASSGEGRYLQETQYF. CDR3 sequence (DNA): TGTGCCAGCAGTGGTGAAGGGCGATATCTTCAAGAGACCCAGTACTTC.

This rearrangement joins TRBV9 to TRBJ2-4; D is possibly TRBD1 or TRBD2 (5 bases each). This CDR3 comprises 14 residues. Germline assignment: CDR1 SGDLS and CDR2 YYNGEE. Trimming took 1 base from V and 1 from J, leaving 6 bases between them. CDR3 sequence: CASSVWGAKNIQYF. CDR3 in DNA: TGTGCCAGCAGCGTATGGGGGGCCAAAAACATTCAGTACTTC.

The CDR3 is CSGGYRDTGELFF. CDR3 nucleotides: TGCAGCGGGGGCTACCGGGACACCGGGGAGCTGTTTTTT. The chain has TRBV29-1 and TRBJ2-2, with D possibly matching TRBD1 (5 bases). Trimming pared 7 bases from V and 3 bases from J, leaving 12 bases between. CDR1 and CDR2 (germline): SQVTM, ANQGSEA. The CDR3 loop spans 13 amino acids.

The V and J genes are TRBV5-1 and TRBJ1-1; tentative D call: TRBD1 (6 bases). From germline, CDR1 is SGHRS and CDR2 YFSETQ. The ends were cut back, 0 bases at V and 0 bases at J, with 9 bases in the middle. The CDR3 runs to 15 residues. This chain's CDR3 is CASSLAGGLNTEAFF. CDR3 sequence (DNA): TGCGCCAGCAGCTTGGCGGGGGGGCTGAACACTGAAGCTTTCTTT. Complete variable domain (other parts from reference TRBV5-1 and TRBJ1-1): KAGVTQTPRYLIKTRGQQVTLSCSPISGHRSVSWYQQTPGQGLQFLFEYFSETQRNKGNFPGRFSGRQFSNSRSEMNVSTLELGDSALYLCASSLAGGLNTEAFFGQGTRLTVV.

The chain combines TRBV27 with TRBJ2-7; 10 nucleotides align to TRBD2. This CDR3 is 17 amino acids long. V lost 0 bases and J lost 3; bases outside the gene matches: 8. CDR1 and CDR2 from the germline V gene are MNHEY and SMNVEV (reference sequence). The CDR3 spells CASSLSPSSGGGYEQYF. CDR3 in DNA: TGTGCCAGCAGTTTATCCCCGAGCAGCGGGGGGGGCTACGAGCAGTACTTC.

This clone came up a few times. This chain links TRBV5-1 with TRBJ1-1; maybe TRBD1 (5 bases). Looked up from germline, CDR1 is SGHRS and CDR2 is YFSETQ. The CDR3 is 16 residues long. V dropped 0 bases and J dropped 0 bases, with 12 bases sitting between them. For the CDR3, the DNA is TGCGCCAGCAGCTTGGGCGGCACGGACATGAACACTGAAGCTTTCTTT. It codes for CASSLGGTDMNTEAFF.

The rearrangement uses TRBV4-1 and TRBJ1-4, with unresolved D. CDR3 size: 16 residues. Deletions cut 4 bases from V and 7 bases from J, with 19 bases between. Germline V CDR1 and CDR2: MGHRA, YSYEKL. The CDR3 loop is CASSPPRSLSAEKLFF. The CDR3 DNA follows: TGCGCCAGCAGCCCTCCAAGGTCGTTAAGCGCTGAAAAACTGTTTTTT.

The V call is TRBV25-1, the J call TRBJ2-1; no firm D call. Trimming took 2 bases from V and 0 from J, leaving 5 bases between them. This CDR3 has 14 amino acids. Looked up from germline, CDR1 is MGHDK and CDR2 is SYGVNS. For the CDR3, the DNA is TGTGCCAGCAGTGAAACAGTCTCCTACAATGAGCAGTTCTTC. As protein: CASSETVSYNEQFF.

This clone was seen only once. The chain employs TRBV9 and TRBJ2-1; no definite D call. The ends were cut back, 0 bases at V and 4 bases at J, with 11 bases in the middle. Germline V gene data show CDR1 as SGDLS and CDR2 as YYNGEE. The CDR3 has 15 residues. CDR3 DNA sequence: TGTGCCAGCAGCGTAGCTCACTCCGGGTACAATGAGCAGTTCTTC. Translation: CASSVAHSGYNEQFF.

The CDR3 here is CASSTAGTGKGYTF. DNA of the CDR3: TGTGCCAGTAGTACAGCCGGGACAGGGAAAGGCTACACCTTC. The genes are TRBV19 and TRBJ1-2; 9 nucleotides agree with TRBD1. This CDR3 comprises 14 residues. With V trimmed by 4 bases and J by 8 bases, 8 bases remained unmatched. Germline CDR1 is LNHDA and CDR2 is SQIVND (reference sequence).